This TCR beta chain stems from a study of blood T cell repertoires in COVID-19. Donors in Cohort 3 counted as recovered after two negative PCRs, clearance, or symptom resolution. How the authors handled the data: Estimation of nucleated cell counts was performed using reference gene primer amplification. Assay used: immunoSEQ multiplex PCR; TCRdb lists only in-frame clones, some missing. For V, J and clone size, that table is used; D and trimming come from the DNA. The data contain fewer than 200,000 clones, about 78% of them singletons. What was sequenced was PBMCs or T cells enriched from blood (not recorded which). The TCR comes from a woman aged 50 to 60 who had recovered from COVID-19.

The DNA for the CDR3 is TGTGCCAGCAGTTTGGGCGGGGGCGCAGATGAAAAACTGTTTTTT. It specifies CASSLGGGADEKLFF. The genes are TRBV7-7 and TRBJ1-4; D might be TRBD1 (6 bases). V shed 6 bases and J shed 6 bases, with 17 bases lying between them. The V gene's germline CDR1 is SSHAT and CDR2 FNYEAQ (reference sequence). The CDR3 has 15 residues.